The 27 T cell receptor beta chains below were found in one sample sequenced in a study of EBV T-cell therapy then PD-1 blockade in nasopharyngeal carcinoma. Sample treatment: AdE1-LMPpoly-expanded autologous EBV-specific T-cell therapy followed by anti-PD-1 nivolumab. The antigens these receptors bind are not known. Only in-frame clones appear in the TCRdb table, and some are missing; sequencing was by immunoSEQ multiplex PCR. The sample includes roughly 22,000 clones, roughly four fifths of them seen just once. This material consisted of CD8+ T cells from blood, taken at day -245 from a patient whose treatment included autologous EBV-specific T cells and nivolumab. The receptors stem from a man aged 40-49 years with nasopharyngeal carcinoma.

V is TRBV10-3 and J is TRBJ2-7, with D possibly matching TRBD1 (5 bases). Looked up from germline, CDR1 is ENHRY and CDR2 is SYGVKD. V was pared by 4 bases and J by 0 bases, with 22 bases between. The CDR3 sequence is 18 residues long. The CDR3 protein is CAISGSRQLYRVSYEQYF. CDR3 DNA: TGTGCCATCAGTGGTTCTAGACAGCTTTACCGAGTCTCCTACGAGCAGTACTTC.

The V and J genes are TRBV4-1 and TRBJ1-2; tentatively, D is TRBD1 (6 bases). The CDR3 extends over 14 amino acids. Trimming pared 0 bases from V and 8 bases from J, leaving 13 bases between. Germline CDR1 is MGHRA and CDR2 is YSYEKL. CDR3 DNA sequence: TGCGCCAGCAGCCAAGACGGCGAGGACAGCGGCTACACCTTC. It is translated as CASSQDGEDSGYTF.

This clone came up once. The rearrangement joins TRBV20-1 to TRBJ2-7; possible D gene TRBD1, 5 bases. The V and J ends lost 3 bases and 6 bases respectively, with 18 bases between them. Germline V gives CDR1 DFQATT, CDR2 SNEGSKA (reference sequence). The CDR3 has 14 amino acids. The CDR3 DNA is TGCAGTGCTAGTGAGCCAAGGGGCCTGGCCGAGCAGTACTTC. It yields the protein CSASEPRGLAEQYF.

This clone showed up just once. V usage is TRBV29-1 and J usage is TRBJ1-2, with a possible D match to TRBD1 (6 bases). Germline loops: CDR1 SQVTM, CDR2 ANQGSEA. The CDR3 is 14 residues long. Trimming stripped 7 bases from V and 4 bases from J, with 19 bases between. CDR3 in amino acids: CSAQGSRLGYGYTF. Here the CDR3 DNA reads TGCAGCGCTCAGGGGTCCCGTTTGGGCTATGGCTACACCTTC.

The V and J genes are TRBV27 and TRBJ2-3; D ambiguous. The germline V gene has CDR1 MNHEY and CDR2 SMNVEV (reference sequence). The CDR3 is 16 amino acids. The V and J ends lost 5 bases and 4 bases respectively, with 19 bases between them. CDR3 DNA: TGTGCCAGCAGTCCGCTAAAGAGGCCAGACCCAGATACGCAGTATTTT. Its translation: CASSPLKRPDPDTQYF.

The V call is TRBV28, the J call TRBJ1-1; the D gene is possibly TRBD1 (5 bases). V was clipped by 5 bases and J by 4 bases, with 8 bases between them. Germline values: CDR1 MDHEN, CDR2 SYDVKM. The CDR3 totals 12 residues. Here the CDR3 reads CASSLGATEAFF. The CDR3 DNA sequence: TGTGCCAGCAGTCTAGGGGCCACTGAAGCTTTCTTT.

This rearrangement joins TRBV29-1 to TRBJ1-2; D remains unclear. The CDR3 has 12 amino acids. Looked up from germline, CDR1 is SQVTM and CDR2 is ANQGSEA. V shed 2 bases and J shed 3 bases, with 7 bases lying between them. This chain's CDR3 is CSVEQLYYGYTF. The CDR3 DNA follows: TGCAGCGTTGAACAGCTTTACTATGGCTACACCTTC.

The chain links TRBV15 to TRBJ2-5; D might be TRBD1 (5 bases). Trimming stripped 3 bases from V and 0 bases from J, with 8 bases between. The CDR3 totals 14 residues. Germline V CDR1 and CDR2: LNHNV, YYDKDF (reference sequence). The CDR3 spells CATSSGQNQETQYF. CDR3 sequence (DNA): TGTGCCACCAGCAGCGGACAAAACCAAGAGACCCAGTACTTC.

The chain combines TRBV9 with TRBJ1-4; D may be TRBD1 (5 bases). Germline CDR1 SGDLS, CDR2 YYNGEE. V lost 4 bases and J lost 3, with 13 bases in between. CDR3 length: 15 residues. DNA of the CDR3: TGTGCCAGCAGCTTAGACATGGGGGCTAATGAAAAACTGTTTTTT. Translation: CASSLDMGANEKLFF. The entire variable domain, with the rest obtained from reference TRBV9 and TRBJ1-4, is as follows: DSGVTQTPKHLITATGQRVTLRCSPRSGDLSVYWYQQSLDQGLQFLIQYYNGEERAKGNILERFSAQQFPDLHSELNLSSLELGDSALYFCASSLDMGANEKLFFGSGTQLSVL.

This chain links TRBV4-3 with TRBJ1-1; D gene unclear. Germline CDR1 is LGHNA and CDR2 is YSLEER. V was pared by 1 base and J by 2 bases, with 14 bases between. The CDR3 length is 16 residues. CDR3 DNA: TGCGCCAGCAGCCAAGGGGTGTCGGGGTTTAACACTGAAGCTTTCTTT. This translates into CASSQGVSGFNTEAFF.

The V call is TRBV9, the J call TRBJ2-3; D not resolved. Germline V gene data show CDR1 as SGDLS and CDR2 as YYNGEE. This CDR3 is 10 amino acids long. V was shortened by 5 bases and J by 5 bases, with 3 bases between the two germline ends. CDR3 DNA: TGTGCCAGCAGTGGAGATACGCAGTATTTT. Its translation is CASSGDTQYF.

The chain is built from TRBV5-1 and TRBJ1-1; tentatively, D is TRBD1 (5 bases). The CDR3 spans 13 residues. CDR1 and CDR2 from the germline V gene are SGHRS and YFSETQ. V was cut by 6 bases and J by 1 base, with 10 bases left in between. CDR3 protein: CASTSRGNTEAFF. Written as DNA, the CDR3 is TGCGCCAGCACCTCGAGGGGGAACACTGAAGCTTTCTTT.

V and J are TRBV15 and TRBJ2-2; the match to TRBD1 covers 12 bases. The CDR3 extends over 19 amino acids. V lost 3 bases and J lost 3; bases outside the gene matches: 11. Germline CDR1 LNHNV, CDR2 YYDKDF (reference sequence). CDR3: CATSSPSGTGGSDTGELFF. DNA for the CDR3: TGTGCCACCAGCAGTCCTTCCGGGACAGGGGGCTCGGACACCGGGGAGCTGTTTTTT.

The rearrangement uses TRBV4-3 and TRBJ2-7, with TRBD2 matching 7 bases. The CDR3 contains 13 residues. Germline V gene sequence: CDR1 LGHNA, CDR2 YSLEER. With V trimmed by 0 bases and J by 7 bases, 3 bases remained unmatched. This chain's CDR3 is CASSQDGGGEQYF. The CDR3 region has the DNA TGCGCCAGCAGCCAAGATGGGGGGGGTGAGCAGTACTTC.

The V call is TRBV7-9, the J call TRBJ2-7; D uncertain. The CDR3 covers 12 residues. V was pared by 5 bases and J by 3 bases, with 8 bases between. The germline gives CDR1 SEHNR, CDR2 FQNEAQ (reference sequence). The CDR3 DNA reads TGTGCCAGCAGCCAAACATACTACGAGCAGTACTTC. Translation: CASSQTYYEQYF.

This chain uses TRBV6-5 with TRBJ1-1; D gene uncertain. V lost 6 bases, J lost 1 base, and 12 bases lay in between. This CDR3 is built from 14 residues. Germline loops: CDR1 MNHEY, CDR2 SVGAGI. CDR3 bases: TGTGCCAGCAGAAGAGCCGGGCAGAACACTGAAGCTTTCTTT. This translates into CASRRAGQNTEAFF.

The gene calls are TRBV6-2 or TRBV6-3 and TRBJ2-7, with TRBD2 matching 13 bases. The CDR3 is made up of 15 amino acids. V was pared by 6 bases and J by 3 bases, with 5 bases of the junction left unmatched. Germline V gene data show CDR1 as MNHEY and CDR2 as SVGEGT. The CDR3 protein is CASSQTSGGIYEQYF. The CDR3 nucleotides are TGTGCCAGCAGCCAGACTAGCGGGGGGATCTACGAGCAGTACTTC.

This clone occurred once. The CDR3 sequence: CASSFTGLGDYGYTF. The CDR3 nucleotides are TGTGCCAGCAGCTTTACGGGGCTTGGGGACTATGGCTACACCTTC. The rearrangement links TRBV7-9 to TRBJ1-2; D perhaps matches TRBD1 (5 bases). The germline gives CDR1 SEHNR, CDR2 FQNEAQ (reference sequence). The CDR3 runs to 15 residues. The ends were cut back, 3 bases at V and 3 bases at J, with 14 bases in the middle.

This clone was found a few times. The CDR3 DNA sequence: TGTGCCAGCAGTGGAGCGGGACAGGTGAAGCATGGCTACACCTTC. It is translated as CASSGAGQVKHGYTF. V gene TRBV2 combines with J gene TRBJ1-2; 8 nucleotides align to TRBD1. Per germline, CDR1 SNHLY and CDR2 FYNNEI. The CDR3 has 15 residues. Trimming removed 4 bases from V and 6 bases from J; junction bases left unmatched: 10.

This clone was counted a single time. This sequence joins TRBV2 and TRBJ1-6; no definite D call. The CDR3 runs 13 residues. CDR1 is SNHLY, CDR2 FYNNEI, per germline. V shed 11 bases and J shed 0 bases, with 8 bases lying between them. CDR3 nucleotides: TGTGCCTCTGAGAGCTCCTATAATTCACCCCTCCACTTT. Amino acid sequence: CASESSYNSPLHF.

The V call is TRBV7-3, the J call TRBJ1-1; the match to TRBD1 covers 7 bases. The germline V gene encodes CDR1 SGHTA and CDR2 FQGTGA. The CDR3 covers 13 residues. V lost 4 bases, J lost 7 bases, and 6 bases stayed unmatched. The CDR3 DNA sequence: TGTGCCAGCAGCTCTGGGGACAGAAATGAAGCTTTCTTT. Translation: CASSSGDRNEAFF.

CDR3 DNA sequence: TGTGCCAGCAGTACGTCCATCACAGATACGCAGTATTTT. Protein: CASSTSITDTQYF. The gene calls are TRBV6-4 and TRBJ2-3; D is unresolved. The CDR3 spans 13 residues. Germline loops: CDR1 MRHNA, CDR2 SNTAGT. Trimming took off 5 bases at V and 2 bases at J, with 8 bases between the two ends.

The rearrangement uses TRBV4-2 and TRBJ1-5; 8 bases align to TRBD1. The CDR3 runs to 13 residues. Germline trimming cut 4 bases from V and 7 bases from J; bases unmatched to any gene: 3. Germline lookup yields CDR1 LGHNA and CDR2 YNFKEQ. The CDR3 sequence: CASSLTGAQPQHF. The DNA for the CDR3 is TGTGCCAGCAGCCTGACAGGGGCGCAGCCCCAGCATTTT.

The rearrangement links TRBV19 to TRBJ2-7, with TRBD1 matching 7 bases. The CDR3 has 14 amino acids. Losses at the gene ends were 0 bases for V and 2 bases for J; bases not matched to a gene: 1. Germline values: CDR1 LNHDA, CDR2 SQIVND (reference sequence). The CDR3 spells CASSIDTGAYEQYF. CDR3 nucleotides: TGTGCCAGTAGTATAGATACAGGGGCCTACGAGCAGTACTTC. The full variable domain, its missing parts supplied by reference TRBV19 and TRBJ2-7, is DGGITQSPKYLFRKEGQNVTLSCEQNLNHDAMYWYRQDPGQGLRLIYYSQIVNDFQKGDIAEGYSVSREKKESFPLTVTSAQKNPTAFYLCASSIDTGAYEQYFGPGTRLTVT.

In its sample, this clone was seen once. The genes are TRBV9 and TRBJ2-7; either TRBD1 or TRBD2 may fit D (7 bases each). The CDR3 has 15 amino acids. The germline V gene encodes CDR1 SGDLS and CDR2 YYNGEE. Trimming left V 3 bases short and J 7 bases short, with 20 bases between. The CDR3 sequence: CASSAGDSGTGEQYF. CDR3 sequence (DNA): TGTGCCAGCAGCGCCGGGGACAGCGGGACTGGGGAGCAGTACTTC.

V and J are TRBV7-9 and TRBJ2-1, with a possible D match to TRBD2 (7 bases). The CDR3 has 17 amino acids. The germline V and J ends were trimmed by 0 bases and 5 bases, with 17 bases remaining between them. Per the germline V gene, CDR1 is SEHNR and CDR2 is FQNEAQ (reference sequence). The CDR3 DNA is TGTGCCAGCAGCTTAGCACTGGGGGGGCGGTGGAACAATGAGCAGTTCTTC. It encodes CASSLALGGRWNNEQFF.

The V and J genes are TRBV19 and TRBJ2-2; the D is unclear. The V gene's germline CDR1 is LNHDA and CDR2 SQIVND (reference sequence). CDR3 length: 14 amino acids. V was pared by 6 bases and J by 0 bases, with 8 bases between. Here the CDR3 reads CASRVGPNTGELFF. CDR3 DNA sequence: TGTGCCAGTAGGGTGGGTCCGAACACCGGGGAGCTGTTTTTT.